Below, 9 T cell receptor beta chains from the same sample are listed, as sequenced in a study of T cell responses to AZD1222 COVID-19 vaccine. Data came from immunoSEQ multiplex PCR; TCRdb stores just in-frame clones and leaves some out. The data show roughly 180,000 clones, around 91% seen once. This sample comprised peripheral blood, obtained on day 0 of AZD1222 vaccination. The receptors derive from an adult in good health.

The chain employs TRBV25-1 and TRBJ2-1, with TRBD2 matching 9 bases. There are 17 residues in the CDR3. Germline CDR1 and CDR2: MGHDK and SYGVNS. The junction had 7 bases not matched to a gene; V was cut back by 4 bases and J by 0 bases. The CDR3 nucleotides are TGTGCCAGCAGTGGAGCGGGGGGAGGGCTCTCCTACAATGAGCAGTTCTTC. Translated, it gives CASSGAGGGLSYNEQFF.

This clone was observed a single time. The rearrangement uses TRBV28 and TRBJ2-7; the match to TRBD2 covers 8 bases. V shed 5 bases, J shed 0 bases, and the junction held 9 bases outside the gene matches. This CDR3 has 16 amino acids. CDR1 and CDR2 (germline): MDHEN, SYDVKM. The chain's CDR3 is CASSPGGGGSSYEQYF. CDR3 DNA: TGTGCCAGCAGTCCCGGCGGCGGGGGGAGCTCCTACGAGCAGTACTTC. Supplemented by reference TRBV28 and TRBJ2-7, the full variable domain reads DVKVTQSSRYLVKRTGEKVFLECVQDMDHENMFWYRQDPGLGLRLIYFSYDVKMKEKGDIPEGYSVSREKKERFSLILESASTNQTSMYLCASSPGGGGSSYEQYFGPGTRLTVT.

This clone appeared a single time. The chain has TRBV7-8 and TRBJ1-3; D might be TRBD1 (6 bases). Germline V gene data show CDR1 as SGHVS and CDR2 as FQNEAQ. V gave up 1 base and J gave up 8 bases, with 18 bases separating them. The CDR3 length is 16 residues. This CDR3 reads CASSLDGGGRRHTIYF. The CDR3, as DNA: TGTGCCAGCAGCTTAGACGGCGGGGGCCGGAGACACACCATATATTTT.

The chain links TRBV3-1 (or the pseudogene TRBV3-2) to TRBJ1-6; D gene ambiguous. CDR1 is LGHDT and CDR2 is YNNKEL in the germline V gene (reference sequence). The CDR3 loop spans 16 amino acids. V was cut by 0 bases and J by 4 bases, with 10 bases left in between. The CDR3 sequence: CASSQDQASYNSPLHF. The CDR3 region has the DNA TGTGCCAGCAGCCAAGATCAAGCAAGTTATAATTCACCCCTCCACTTT.

The J gene is TRBJ2-1, the V gene TRBV2; TRBD2 matches 8 bases. The CDR3 sequence is 13 residues long. With 10 bases clipped from V and 3 bases from J, the junction kept 5 bases outside the gene matches. Looked up from germline, CDR1 is SNHLY and CDR2 is FYNNEI. The chain's CDR3 is CATIAGNYNEQFF. The CDR3 DNA reads TGTGCCACAATAGCGGGGAACTACAATGAGCAGTTCTTC. The whole variable domain, filled in from reference TRBV2 and TRBJ2-1, reads EPEVTQTPSHQVTQMGQEVILRCVPISNHLYFYWYRQILGQKVEFLVSFYNNEISEKSEIFDDQFSVERPDGSNFTLKIRSTKLEDSAMYFCATIAGNYNEQFFGPGTRLTVL.

The gene calls are TRBV12-3 or TRBV12-4 and TRBJ2-1, with D uncertain. The germline V and J ends were trimmed by 3 bases and 6 bases, with 9 bases remaining between them. The CDR3 consists of 13 residues. The CDR3 region is CASSFRPGNEQFF. Here the CDR3 DNA reads TGTGCCAGCAGTTTCCGGCCCGGCAATGAGCAGTTCTTC.

The chain is built from TRBV18 and TRBJ1-1; D might be TRBD1 (5 bases). With 5 bases removed from V and 6 bases from J, the gap between germline ends came to 10 bases. CDR3 length: 12 amino acids. Germline-derived CDR1 and CDR2 are KGHSH and LQKENI. CDR3 sequence reads: CASSKGRPEAFF. The CDR3 nucleotides read TGTGCCAGCTCAAAGGGACGGCCTGAAGCTTTCTTT.

The chain employs TRBV4-2 and TRBJ1-4; a possible D gene is TRBD1 (6 bases). Deletions cut 0 bases from V and 4 bases from J, with 18 bases between. The CDR3 has 18 amino acids. Looked up from germline, CDR1 is LGHNA and CDR2 is YNFKEQ. The CDR3 sequence is CASSQDNRASTHNEKLFF. In nucleotides, the CDR3 is TGTGCCAGCAGCCAAGACAACAGGGCGTCAACCCATAATGAAAAACTGTTTTTT.

A few counts support this clone. The chain couples TRBV5-4 to TRBJ1-1, with 10 bases fitting TRBD1. The germline gives CDR1 SGHNT, CDR2 YYREEE (reference sequence). The junction had 6 bases not matched to a gene; V was cut back by 4 bases and J by 3 bases. CDR3 length: 15 amino acids. The CDR3 protein is CASSPTGGQYTEAFF. Written as DNA, the CDR3 is TGTGCCAGCAGCCCGACAGGGGGCCAATACACTGAAGCTTTCTTT.